The rows below give T cell receptor beta chains drawn from one sample of a study of Ad26.COV2.S vaccination and SARS-CoV-2 variants. Clones were read by immunoSEQ multiplex PCR, and TCRdb kept only the in-frame ones, dropping some. The data hold 97,000 or so clones, with around 82% observed a single time. Sequences were derived from peripheral blood, sampled after recovery from COVID-19. These receptors were collected from a human donor who had recovered from COVID-19. Each CDR3 is given with its conserved first and last residue. D genes are given only for firm matches. Size is stated for part of the rows, as once, few or many counts, or as a class when the clone is expanded.

J gene | D gene | clone size | CDR3 length | V gene | CDR3 protein | CDR3 DNA
TRBJ2-7 | - | - | 14 | TRBV28 | CASSLDTDSYEQYF | TGTGCCAGCAGTTTAGACACTGACTCCTACGAGCAGTACTTC
TRBJ1-1 | TRBD1 | - | 14 | TRBV28 | CASRRQGTGTEAFF | TGTGCCAGCCGAAGACAGGGTACGGGAACTGAAGCTTTCTTT
TRBJ1-4 | - | - | 16 | TRBV13 | CASSSTWEASNEKLFF | TGTGCCAGCAGCTCAACTTGGGAGGCGTCTAATGAAAAACTGTTTTTT
TRBJ2-7 | - | - | 11 | TRBV28 | CASSFHHEQYF | TGTGCCAGCAGTTTTCACCACGAGCAGTACTTC
TRBJ2-7 | - | - | 14 | TRBV7-2 | CASSLDGTLDEQYF | TGTGCCAGCAGCTTAGATGGGACCCTCGACGAGCAGTACTTC
TRBJ1-2 | - | - | 12 | TRBV6-6 | CASSSGDYGYTF | TGTGCCAGCAGTAGTGGAGACTATGGCTACACCTTC
TRBJ1-4 | TRBD1 | - | 15 | TRBV4-2 | CASSQDGRGEEKLFF | TGTGCCAGCAGCCAAGACGGCAGGGGGGAAGAAAAACTGTTTTTT
TRBJ1-2 | - | - | 13 | TRBV18 | CASSPFAEYGYTF | TGTGCCAGCTCACCGTTCGCCGAGTATGGCTACACCTTC
TRBJ1-1 | - | - | 13 | TRBV12-3/TRBV12-4 | CASSQTDTTEAFF | TGTGCCAGCAGCCAGACCGATACCACTGAAGCTTTCTTT
TRBJ2-5 | - | - | 15 | TRBV28 | CASSSLQGPQETQYF | TGTGCCAGCAGTTCCCTCCAGGGGCCCCAGGAGACCCAGTACTTC
TRBJ1-1 | - | - | 13 | TRBV5-1 | CASSLGGNTEAFF | TGCGCCAGCAGCTTGGGGGGTAACACTGAAGCTTTCTTT
TRBJ2-1 | TRBD2 | - | 15 | TRBV4-1 | CASSLGLAGGNEQFF | TGCGCCAGCAGCCTGGGACTAGCGGGGGGGAATGAGCAGTTCTTC
TRBJ2-1 | TRBD2 | - | 14 | TRBV6-5 | CASTPSGVYNEQFF | TGTGCCAGCACCCCTAGCGGGGTCTACAATGAGCAGTTCTTC
TRBJ2-7 | - | once | 18 | TRBV14 | CASSQEYVVRTDSYEQYF | TGTGCCAGCAGCCAAGAGTATGTAGTTCGTACGGACTCCTACGAGCAGTACTTC
TRBJ1-2 | - | few | 13 | TRBV6-5 | CASSPEKIYGYTF | TGTGCCAGCAGCCCAGAGAAGATCTATGGCTACACCTTC
TRBJ1-2 | TRBD1 | - | 14 | TRBV5-4 | CASSLGTGSYGYTF | TGTGCCAGCAGCTTGGGGACAGGGAGCTATGGCTACACCTTC